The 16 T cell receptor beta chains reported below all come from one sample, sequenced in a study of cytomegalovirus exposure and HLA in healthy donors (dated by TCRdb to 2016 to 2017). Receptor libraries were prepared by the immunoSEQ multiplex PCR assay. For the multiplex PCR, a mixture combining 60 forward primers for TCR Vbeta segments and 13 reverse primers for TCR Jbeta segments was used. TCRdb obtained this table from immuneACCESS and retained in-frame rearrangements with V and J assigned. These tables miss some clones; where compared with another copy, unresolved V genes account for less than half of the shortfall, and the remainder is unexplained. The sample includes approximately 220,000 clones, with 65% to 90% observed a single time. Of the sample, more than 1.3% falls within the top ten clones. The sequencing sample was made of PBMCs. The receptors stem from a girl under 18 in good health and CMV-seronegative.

The CDR3, as DNA: TGTGCCAGTAGTACATTTCTAGCGGGGCCTGACGAGCAGTACTTC. This sequence encodes CASSTFLAGPDEQYF. The rearrangement uses TRBV19 and TRBJ2-7, with 9 bases that match TRBD2. J lost 5 bases, V lost 4 bases, and 9 bases had no gene match. Germline CDR1 is LNHDA and CDR2 is SQIVND (reference sequence). The CDR3 has 15 amino acids.

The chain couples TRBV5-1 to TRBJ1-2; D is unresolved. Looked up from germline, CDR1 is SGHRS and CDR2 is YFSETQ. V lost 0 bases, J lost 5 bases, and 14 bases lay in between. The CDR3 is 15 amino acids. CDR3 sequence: CASSLDSFRDYGYTF. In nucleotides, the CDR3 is TGCGCCAGCAGCTTGGACAGTTTTCGGGATTATGGCTACACCTTC.

In DNA, the CDR3 is TGTGCCAGCAGCTTTAGCGGGACGAACACCGGGGAGCTGTTTTTT. Protein: CASSFSGTNTGELFF. This chain connects TRBV7-2 to TRBJ2-2; 8 bases align to TRBD2. This CDR3 has 15 amino acids. From germline, CDR1 is SGHTA and CDR2 FQGNSA. With V trimmed by 3 bases and J by 0 bases, 0 bases remained unmatched.

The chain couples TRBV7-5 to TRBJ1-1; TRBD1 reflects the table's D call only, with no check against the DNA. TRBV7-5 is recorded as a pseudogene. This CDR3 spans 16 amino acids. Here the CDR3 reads CARSLDEGALFRRAFF. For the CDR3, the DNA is TGTGCCAGAAGCTTAGATGAGGGGGCGCTTTTCCGTCGGGCTTTCTTT.

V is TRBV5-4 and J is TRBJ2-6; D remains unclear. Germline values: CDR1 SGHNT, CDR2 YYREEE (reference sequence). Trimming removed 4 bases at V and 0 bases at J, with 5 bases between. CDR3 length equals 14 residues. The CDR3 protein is CASSQFSGANVLTF. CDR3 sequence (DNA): TGTGCCAGCAGCCAGTTCTCTGGGGCCAACGTCCTGACTTTC.

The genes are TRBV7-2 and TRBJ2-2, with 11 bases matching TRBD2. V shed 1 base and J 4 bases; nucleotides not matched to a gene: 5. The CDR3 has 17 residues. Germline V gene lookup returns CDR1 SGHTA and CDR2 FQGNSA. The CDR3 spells CASSLGTSGLGTGELFF. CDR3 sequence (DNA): TGTGCCAGCAGCTTAGGGACTAGCGGGTTAGGCACCGGGGAGCTGTTTTTT.

The CDR3 spells CASRRWTTGSSYEQYF. CDR3 bases: TGTGCCAGCAGAAGGTGGACAACAGGGAGCTCCTACGAGCAGTACTTC. This chain joins TRBV4-2 and TRBJ2-7, with a tentative D call TRBD1 (6 bases). V lost 6 bases to trimming and J lost 0 bases, with 18 bases between them. The CDR3 length is 16 residues. CDR1 and CDR2 from the germline V gene are LGHNA and YNFKEQ.

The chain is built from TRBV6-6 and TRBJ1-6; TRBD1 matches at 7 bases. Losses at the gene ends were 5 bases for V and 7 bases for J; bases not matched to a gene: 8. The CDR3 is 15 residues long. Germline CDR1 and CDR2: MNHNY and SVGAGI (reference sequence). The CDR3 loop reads CASSKPGQINSPLHF. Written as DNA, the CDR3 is TGTGCCAGCAGTAAGCCGGGACAGATAAATTCACCCCTCCACTTT.

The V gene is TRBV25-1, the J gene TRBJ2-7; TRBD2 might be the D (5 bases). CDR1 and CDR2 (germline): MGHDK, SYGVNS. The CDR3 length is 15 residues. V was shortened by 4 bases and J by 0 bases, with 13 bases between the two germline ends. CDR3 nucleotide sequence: TGTGCCAGCAGTGGTTGGGGAGACGGCTCCTACGAGCAGTACTTC. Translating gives CASSGWGDGSYEQYF.

The CDR3 nucleotides are TGTGCCAGCAGTTTTCTAATCACAGATACGCAGTATTTT. It translates to CASSFLITDTQYF. The V call is TRBV27, the J call TRBJ2-3; no clear D. CDR3 length equals 13 residues. Germline loops: CDR1 MNHEY, CDR2 SMNVEV (reference sequence). V was pared by 3 bases and J by 2 bases, with 6 bases between.

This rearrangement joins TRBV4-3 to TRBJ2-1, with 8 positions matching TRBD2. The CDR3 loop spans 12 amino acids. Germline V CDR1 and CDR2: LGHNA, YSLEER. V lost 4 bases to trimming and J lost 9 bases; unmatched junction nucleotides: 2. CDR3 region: CASSLSGVEQFF. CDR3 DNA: TGCGCCAGCAGCCTTAGCGGGGTTGAGCAGTTCTTC.

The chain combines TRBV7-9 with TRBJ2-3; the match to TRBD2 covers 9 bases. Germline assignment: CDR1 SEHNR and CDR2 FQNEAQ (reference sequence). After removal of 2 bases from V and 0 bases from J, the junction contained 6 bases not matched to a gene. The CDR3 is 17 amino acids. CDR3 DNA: TGTGCCAGCAGCTTAACCCGACTAGCGGCCAGCACAGATACGCAGTATTTT. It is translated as CASSLTRLAASTDTQYF.

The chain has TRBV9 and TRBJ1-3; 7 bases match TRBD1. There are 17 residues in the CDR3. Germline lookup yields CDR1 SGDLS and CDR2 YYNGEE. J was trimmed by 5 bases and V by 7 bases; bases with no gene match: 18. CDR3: CASGSPRDRINRNTIYF. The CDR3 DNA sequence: TGTGCCAGCGGCAGCCCTAGGGACAGAATTAATCGAAACACCATATATTTT.

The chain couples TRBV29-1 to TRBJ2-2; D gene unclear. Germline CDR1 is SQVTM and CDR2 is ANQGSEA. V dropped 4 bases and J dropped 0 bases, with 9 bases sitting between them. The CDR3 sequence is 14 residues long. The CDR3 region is CSVGLSANTGELFF. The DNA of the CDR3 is TGCAGCGTTGGTTTATCGGCGAACACCGGGGAGCTGTTTTTT.

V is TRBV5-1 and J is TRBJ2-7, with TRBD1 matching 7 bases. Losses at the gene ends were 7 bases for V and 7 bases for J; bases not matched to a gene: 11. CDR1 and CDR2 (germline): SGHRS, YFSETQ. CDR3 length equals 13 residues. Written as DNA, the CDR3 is TGCGCCAGCGTCGGGGACAGTCTTGGGGAGCAGTACTTC. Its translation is CASVGDSLGEQYF.

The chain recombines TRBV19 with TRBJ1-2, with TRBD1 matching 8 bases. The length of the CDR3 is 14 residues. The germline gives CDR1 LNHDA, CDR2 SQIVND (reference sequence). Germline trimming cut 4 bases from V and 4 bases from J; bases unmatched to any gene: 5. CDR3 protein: CASSRPQGAYGYTF. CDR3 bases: TGTGCCAGTAGTAGACCTCAGGGGGCCTATGGCTACACCTTC.